This is a list of T cell receptor beta chains from one sample in a study of T cells in Graves' hyperthyroidism and ophthalmopathy. TCRdb reanalysed the multiplex PCR reads using MiXCR and keeps one entry per CDR3 protein. The sample shows a few hundred thousand distinct CDR3 sequences, 22% of them seen only once. The source material was blood. The receptors here all came from a woman in her seventies with Graves' ophthalmopathy. Each CDR3 is given with its conserved first and last residue. A D gene is named only where the DNA matches it firmly. Size values are once, few and many counts, or a class for expanded clones, and some rows have none.

V,J,D,size,DNA,CDR3
TRBV10-3,TRBJ1-2,NA,many,TGTGCCATCAGTGAGTCTGGGGGCGTCGGTGGCTACACCTTC,CAISESGGVGGYTF
TRBV28,TRBJ2-1,TRBD2,NA,TGTGCCAGCAGCCCATTAGCGGGAGACAATTATAATGAGCAGTTCTTC,CASSPLAGDNYNEQFF
TRBV7-9,TRBJ2-2,TRBD1,few,TGTGCCAGCAGCCCCAGTCAGGGGGAAGGGGAGCTGTTTTTT,CASSPSQGEGELFF
TRBV29-1,TRBJ2-1,NA,few,TGCAGCGTTGCCTACAATGAGCAGTTCTTC,CSVAYNEQFF
TRBV19,TRBJ1-5,NA,NA,TGTGCCAGTAGTACCCAGGGGATATCGGGACAGCCCCAGCATTTT,CASSTQGISGQPQHF
TRBV9,TRBJ2-2,NA,few,TGTGCCAGCAGCGGAGTTTCGAACACCGGGGAGCTGTTTTTT,CASSGVSNTGELFF
TRBV5-1,TRBJ2-7,TRBD1,few,TGCGCCAGCAGCTTAAACACAGGGGGCGTCCCCCGCGAGCAGTACTTC,CASSLNTGGVPREQYF
TRBV2,TRBJ2-2,NA,many,TGTGCCAGCAGTTCCCGACCAAACACCGGGGAGCTGTTTTTT,CASSSRPNTGELFF
TRBV7-9,TRBJ2-7,NA,NA,TGTGCCAGCAGCTTAGGCGTTGGCTCTGGCTACGAGCAGTACTTC,CASSLGVGSGYEQYF
TRBV6-2/TRBV6-3,TRBJ1-1,NA,NA,TGTGCCAGCAGTTACTCGGACAGACCACGAGGCACTGAAGCTTTCTTT,CASSYSDRPRGTEAFF
TRBV28,TRBJ2-2,NA,NA,TGTGCCAGCAGGCCCGGGGCAGGGGTCACCGGGGAGCTGTTTTTT,CASRPGAGVTGELFF
TRBV3-1,TRBJ2-2,NA,few,TGTGCCAGCAGTAACAGGGTCGGCGGGGAGCTGTTTTTT,CASSNRVGGELFF
TRBV7-9,TRBJ1-1,NA,NA,TGTGCCAGCAGCTTAGAGTACAGGCAAAACACTGAAGCTTTCTTT,CASSLEYRQNTEAFF
TRBV12-3/TRBV12-4,TRBJ1-1,NA,many,TGTGCCAGCAGTTTGGGCTTTTTGAACACTGAAGCTTTCTTT,CASSLGFLNTEAFF
TRBV6-9,TRBJ1-6,NA,NA,TGTGCCAGCAGTTATTCCGGGACGATCAATTCACCCCTCCACTTT,CASSYSGTINSPLHF
TRBV7-9,TRBJ1-2,NA,NA,TGTGCCAGCAGCTACGACAGCTTACAGTATGGCTACACCTTC,CASSYDSLQYGYTF
TRBV4-1,TRBJ1-2,NA,NA,TGCGCCAGCAGCCCCTTACCCACACTTGGGGGCTACACCTTC,CASSPLPTLGGYTF
TRBV29-1,TRBJ1-1,TRBD1,NA,TGCAGCGGAGACAGGGGTGGGGGCACTGAAGCTTTCTTT,CSGDRGGGTEAFF
TRBV9,TRBJ2-2,NA,few,TGTGCCAGCAGCGTTCGGGGTTCGAACACCGGGGAGCTGTTTTTT,CASSVRGSNTGELFF
TRBV3-1,TRBJ1-2,NA,NA,TGTGCCAGCAGCCCCCGGGGTGGGGGCGGCTATGGCTACACCTTC,CASSPRGGGGYGYTF
TRBV9,TRBJ2-1,NA,few,TGTGCCAGCAGCGTAGATTTAGCGTATGTGAATGAGCAGTTCTTC,CASSVDLAYVNEQFF
TRBV28,TRBJ2-5,NA,NA,TGTGCCAGCAGTCCTATGACAGGGAGGAGAGAGACCCAGTACTTC,CASSPMTGRRETQYF
TRBV12-3/TRBV12-4,TRBJ2-7,TRBD1,few,TGTGCCAGCAGTTTGCAGGGGGCGCTTCAGAGCTTTCGCGAGCAGTACTTC,CASSLQGALQSFREQYF
TRBV6-1,TRBJ2-7,TRBD2,NA,TGTGCCGCCTCCCTAGCGGGAGAGTTCTACGAGCAGTACTTC,CAASLAGEFYEQYF
TRBV9,TRBJ2-3,NA,NA,TGTGCCAGCAGCGTAGGGCAAACTAGCACAGATACGCAGTATTTT,CASSVGQTSTDTQYF
TRBV19,TRBJ2-1,TRBD2,NA,TGTGCCAGTAGTATTTCTAGCGGGAGACACAATGAGCAGTTCTTC,CASSISSGRHNEQFF
TRBV30,TRBJ2-1,NA,few,TGTGCCTGGAGTGTACCCGGGACGATCTACAATGAGCAGTTCTTC,CAWSVPGTIYNEQFF
TRBV12-5,TRBJ1-1,NA,few,TGTGCTAGTGGTTTCGGTATCATGAACACTGAAGCTTTCTTT,CASGFGIMNTEAFF
TRBV29-1,TRBJ2-4,TRBD2,NA,TGCAGCGTTCTTCCGGGACTAGATAATACCATTCAGTACTTC,CSVLPGLDNTIQYF
TRBV19,TRBJ2-7,NA,NA,TGTGCCAGTAGTCAAACCAGGGGCCCCTACGAGCAGTACTTC,CASSQTRGPYEQYF
TRBV2,TRBJ2-1,NA,many,TGTGCCAGCAATCACCCAAACTACAATGAGCAGTTCTTC,CASNHPNYNEQFF
TRBV10-3,TRBJ1-1,NA,few,TGTGCCATCAGTAGAGGACCGACTAACACTGAAGCTTTCTTT,CAISRGPTNTEAFF
TRBV12-5,TRBJ2-3,NA,NA,TGTGCTAGTGCGACCGGGGGTAGGGATACGCAGTATTTT,CASATGGRDTQYF
TRBV14,TRBJ2-5,NA,NA,TGTGCCAGCAGCCAAGATGGAGCTAGCGAGAAAGAGACCCAGTACTTC,CASSQDGASEKETQYF
TRBV7-3,TRBJ2-1,NA,NA,TGTGCCAGCAGCTTATTAGGGGGGTCGTTTGGGAATGAGCAGTTCTTC,CASSLLGGSFGNEQFF
TRBV7-9,TRBJ2-5,NA,NA,TGTGCCAGCAGCCCCGCGGGTATAGCGCGAAGCCAAGAGACCCAGTACTTC,CASSPAGIARSQETQYF
TRBV6-1,TRBJ2-7,NA,NA,TGTGCCAGCAGTGCAACAGGGTATGACGAGCAGTACTTC,CASSATGYDEQYF
TRBV30,TRBJ2-3,TRBD2,NA,TGTGCCTACCTCATAGCGGGAGGGCCAGATACGCAGTATTTT,CAYLIAGGPDTQYF
TRBV7-9,TRBJ2-3,NA,few,TGTGCCAGCAGTCACAGCGATTCAGATACGCAGTATTTT,CASSHSDSDTQYF
TRBV3-1,TRBJ2-7,TRBD2,NA,TGTGCCAGCAGCCAAGGTTCGGCGACTAGCGGTCTTGGGCAGTACTTC,CASSQGSATSGLGQYF
TRBV5-1,TRBJ2-3,NA,NA,TGCGCCAGCAGCTTGGAAGGGGGGCGGGACTACACAGATACGCAGTATTTT,CASSLEGGRDYTDTQYF
TRBV27,TRBJ2-7,TRBD1,NA,TGTGCCAGCGGCCCGGGACAGGGTTCTTACGAGCAGTACTTC,CASGPGQGSYEQYF
TRBV20-1,TRBJ2-3,TRBD2,NA,TGCAGTGCTAGATCCGGGACTAGCGGTTGGGGCACAGATACGCAGTATTTT,CSARSGTSGWGTDTQYF
TRBV5-1,TRBJ1-2,TRBD1,NA,TGCGCCAGCAGCCAAGGACAGGGGGCCTATGGCTACACCTTC,CASSQGQGAYGYTF